The 13 T cell receptor beta chains given below trace back to one sample, sequenced in a study of response to subunit inactivated influenza vaccine. TCRdb used MiXCR to reprocess the RT-PCR reads, holding one entry per CDR3 protein. The top ten hold 25% to 30% of the sample, which has approximately 170,000 distinct CDR3 sequences, roughly 12% seen once. This sample also belongs to another study, concerning T cells expressing NK-cell markers. That work adds: It was by 5'RACE template switching with UMIs that TCR beta cDNA was made.

Sequences were derived from CD8+ T cells sorted from PBMCs, sampled roughly 12 days after vaccination. Receptors were obtained from a man in his forties or fifties who received an inactivated influenza vaccine.

In this sample, this clonotype turned up many times. The chain links TRBV10-3 to TRBJ2-2, with D unresolved. Germline values: CDR1 ENHRY, CDR2 SYGVKD. This CDR3 contains 18 residues. V was shortened by 1 base and J by 0 bases, with 15 bases between the two germline ends. The DNA for the CDR3 is TGTGCCATCAGTGAGTGGGGAACGGCAGCAACGAACACCGGGGAGCTGTTTTTT. Its translation: CAISEWGTAATNTGELFF.

This clonotype appeared many times. The chain joins TRBV2 to TRBJ1-1; 7 nucleotides align to TRBD1. Germline CDR1 is SNHLY and CDR2 is FYNNEI. The CDR3 length is 14 residues. V lost 5 bases to trimming and J lost 6 bases; unmatched junction nucleotides: 9. The CDR3: CASSNPGQAPEAFF. The CDR3 DNA sequence: TGTGCCAGCAGTAACCCCGGACAGGCCCCTGAAGCTTTCTTT.

This clonotype showed up many times. The gene calls are TRBV10-3 and TRBJ2-7, with 8 bases fitting TRBD2. With V trimmed by 6 bases and J by 0 bases, 7 bases remained unmatched. CDR1 ENHRY and CDR2 SYGVKD come from the germline V gene. The CDR3 spans 15 residues. Written as DNA, the CDR3 is TGTGCCATCAGGCCCACTAGCGGCCCCTCCTACGAGCAGTACTTC. Translated, it gives CAIRPTSGPSYEQYF.

The chain combines TRBV20-1 with TRBJ1-1; 7 nucleotides line up with TRBD1. Germline lookup yields CDR1 DFQATT and CDR2 SNEGSKA (reference sequence). J was trimmed by 4 bases and V by 0 bases; bases with no gene match: 8. CDR3 length: 15 residues. CDR3 DNA sequence: TGCAGTGCTAGAGATTGGGAGACAGGGAGCACTGAAGCTTTCTTT. Translation: CSARDWETGSTEAFF.

This clonotype has only a few counts. The chain is built from TRBV27 and TRBJ1-1, with 10 bases aligning to TRBD1. There are 16 residues in the CDR3. J was trimmed by 1 base and V by 5 bases; bases with no gene match: 7. CDR1 and CDR2 (germline): MNHEY, SMNVEV (reference sequence). CDR3: CASSLGTGVTNTEAFF. The DNA for the CDR3 is TGTGCCAGCAGTCTGGGGACAGGGGTCACGAACACTGAAGCTTTCTTT.

The sample holds a few counts of this clonotype. The gene calls are TRBV6-2 or TRBV6-3 and TRBJ1-1, with D perhaps matching TRBD1 (6 bases). The CDR3 consists of 15 residues. Between the trimmed V and J ends, which lost 0 bases and 1 base, there was a span of 9 bases. Germline V gives CDR1 MNHEY, CDR2 SVGEGT. DNA of the CDR3: TGTGCCAGCAGTTACTCATGGACAGCGAACACTGAAGCTTTCTTT. Its translation: CASSYSWTANTEAFF.

V and J are TRBV7-9 and TRBJ2-6; the D gene could be TRBD1 or TRBD2 (5 bases each). CDR3 length equals 14 residues. Looked up from germline, CDR1 is SEHNR and CDR2 is FQNEAQ (reference sequence). V lost 3 bases to trimming and J lost 2 bases, with 5 bases between them. This chain's CDR3 is CASSLGAGANVLTF. DNA of the CDR3: TGTGCCAGCAGCTTGGGGGCTGGGGCCAACGTCCTGACTTTC.

The gene calls are TRBV5-5 and TRBJ2-1; possibly TRBD1 for D (5 bases). V lost 2 bases and J lost 4, with 7 bases in between. This CDR3 comprises 13 residues. Germline V CDR1 and CDR2: SGHKS, YYEKEE (reference sequence). In DNA form, the CDR3 reads TGTGCCAGCAGCTTTGGGGCATACAATGAGCAGTTCTTC. Protein: CASSFGAYNEQFF.

There are a few counts of this clonotype. The V call is TRBV28, the J call TRBJ2-3; TRBD1 agrees at 9 bases. The CDR3 sequence is 16 residues long. V trimming: 2 bases; J trimming: 2 bases; junction bases outside the gene matches: 5. In germline, CDR1 is MDHEN, CDR2 SYDVKM. The CDR3 nucleotides are TGTGCCAGCAGTTTAATGGGACAGGGAGCCACAGATACGCAGTATTTT. It translates to CASSLMGQGATDTQYF.

This clonotype has just a few counts. The chain couples TRBV27 to TRBJ2-3, with TRBD2 identical over 10 bases. The CDR3 extends over 14 amino acids. In germline, CDR1 is MNHEY, CDR2 SMNVEV (reference sequence). The J segment lost 5 bases and the V segment lost 5 bases, leaving 4 bases of the junction unmatched. CDR3 sequence reads: CASSPWTSGDTQYF. In nucleotides, the CDR3 is TGTGCCAGCAGTCCCTGGACTAGCGGAGATACGCAGTATTTT.

This clonotype occurred many times. This sequence joins TRBV24-1 and TRBJ2-1, with TRBD2 matching over 8 bases. V lost 4 bases to trimming and J lost 5 bases; unmatched junction nucleotides: 9. Germline values: CDR1 KGHDR, CDR2 SFDVKD. This CDR3 is 16 amino acids long. The CDR3 loop reads CATSDSSGKIDNEQFF. As DNA, the CDR3 is TGTGCCACCAGTGACAGTAGCGGGAAAATAGACAATGAGCAGTTCTTC.

The V and J genes are TRBV14 and TRBJ1-4; 7 positions match TRBD1. Losses at the gene ends were 1 base for V and 4 bases for J; bases not matched to a gene: 3. The CDR3 runs 15 residues. From germline, CDR1 is SGHDN and CDR2 FVKESK. DNA for the CDR3: TGTGCCAGCAGCCAAGTCCCAGGGGGTAATGAAAAACTGTTTTTT. It encodes CASSQVPGGNEKLFF. The whole variable domain, remainder taken from reference TRBV14 and TRBJ1-4, is EAGVTQFPSHSVIEKGQTVTLRCDPISGHDNLYWYRRVMGKEIKFLLHFVKESKQDESGMPNNRFLAERTGGTYSTLKVQPAELEDSGVYFCASSQVPGGNEKLFFGSGTQLSVL.

This clonotype showed up just a few times. This chain uses TRBV27 with TRBJ2-1; 10 bases fit TRBD2. This CDR3 is built from 18 residues. The V segment lost 4 bases and the J segment 0 bases; nucleotides outside the gene matches: 9. Germline V gene data show CDR1 as MNHEY and CDR2 as SMNVEV (reference sequence). CDR3 DNA: TGTGCCAGCAGTTATTCTAGCGGGGGCCGGAGCTCCTACAATGAGCAGTTCTTC. Amino acids: CASSYSSGGRSSYNEQFF.